This entry describes one TCR beta chain. V was clipped by 5 bases and J by 6 bases, with 14 bases between them. This CDR3 is built from 14 residues. Per germline, CDR1 MDHEN and CDR2 SYDVKM. This sample is drawn from a study of cytomegalovirus exposure and HLA in healthy donors. TCRdb's copy holds only in-frame clones and misses some; the assay was immunoSEQ multiplex PCR. The repertoire includes 200,000 or so clones, over 65% of them detected once, and around 6.7% sits in the top ten. This sequence originates from a man aged 18 to 29 in good health and CMV-seropositive. Material for sequencing was PBMCs. The rearrangement links TRBV28 to TRBJ1-5; a weak D match, TRBD1 (6 bases). CDR3 sequence (DNA): TGTGCCAGCAGTCAAGACAGGTCTCGTCAGCCCCAGCATTTT. Translating gives CASSQDRSRQPQHF.